A selection of T cell receptor beta chains follows, all from one sample in a study of cytomegalovirus exposure and HLA in healthy donors. The protocol was immunoSEQ multiplex PCR, while the TCRdb copy is restricted to in-frame clones and leaves out a portion. The table records 85,000 to 100,000 clones, about 77% of them present only once. The sample taken for sequencing was PBMCs. These receptors were obtained from a woman aged 40 to 49 in good health and CMV-seronegative. CDR3s include the opening cysteine and the closing phenylalanine or tryptophan. Fields, in order: clone size, V gene, J gene, D gene, CDR3 DNA, CDR3 protein. A D gene is named only where the DNA matches it firmly. The size entry is marked missing in some rows and otherwise reads once, few, many or a size class.

-	TRBV5-1	TRBJ1-2	TRBD1	TGCGCCAGCAGCGGTGGGAAGGGGGCGGGCGCGACTAACTATGGCTACACCTTC	CASSGGKGAGATNYGYTF
-	TRBV30	TRBJ2-1	TRBD2	TGTGCCTGGAGTCCCCTAGCGGGGGACGGGGATGAGCAGTTCTTC	CAWSPLAGDGDEQFF
-	TRBV5-6	TRBJ2-2	TRBD1	TGTGCCAGCAGCTTGGCGGGACAGGGGCTTCCCGGGGAGCTGTTTTTT	CASSLAGQGLPGELFF
-	TRBV7-6	TRBJ1-6	TRBD1	TGTGCCAGCAGCCGGGACAGGGGGAACTCACCCCTCCACTTT	CASSRDRGNSPLHF
once	TRBV18	TRBJ1-5	-	TGTGCCAGCTCACCACCGCCGGACCGGGACTCGAGCAATCAGCCCCAGCATTTT	CASSPPPDRDSSNQPQHF
once	TRBV7-9	TRBJ2-7	-	TGTGCCAGCAGCTTGCCGGGTCTCAGGGGCGAGCAGTACTTC	CASSLPGLRGEQYF
-	TRBV7-8	TRBJ2-5	-	TGTGCCAGCAGCTTAGTACGGACAGAGGAGACCCAGTACTTC	CASSLVRTEETQYF
-	TRBV7-3	TRBJ2-7	TRBD2	TGTGCCAGCAGCCCCCAGACTAGCTCCCACGAGCAGTACTTC	CASSPQTSSHEQYF
once	TRBV11-2	TRBJ2-5	-	TGTGCCAGCAGCCCGGGACTTCAAGAGACCCAGTACTTC	CASSPGLQETQYF
few	TRBV10-3	TRBJ1-1	-	TGTGCCATCAGCCGGCAGGAGAACACTGAAGCTTTCTTT	CAISRQENTEAFF
-	TRBV13	TRBJ2-3	TRBD2	TGTGCCAGCAGCTTAGGCCGAACTAGCGGGTATATGAGCACAGATACGCAGTATTTT	CASSLGRTSGYMSTDTQYF
-	TRBV7-9	TRBJ1-1	TRBD1	TGTGCCAGCAGCGAAAATCCCTACAGGGGGCGCACTGAAGCTTTCTTT	CASSENPYRGRTEAFF
-	TRBV19	TRBJ1-1	TRBD1	TGTGCCAGTAGCATCGACAGGGGCACTGAAGCTTTCTTT	CASSIDRGTEAFF
-	TRBV18	TRBJ2-1	-	TGTGCCAGCTCACTTAGCTCCCCGGGGTCCAATGAGCAGTTCTTC	CASSLSSPGSNEQFF
-	TRBV5-1	TRBJ1-1	-	TGCGCCAGCAGCTTGTTCGCGGGGATGAACACTGAAGCTTTCTTT	CASSLFAGMNTEAFF
-	TRBV29-1	TRBJ2-7	-	TGCAGCGTTGCCTCCCGGTCCTACGAGCAGTACTTC	CSVASRSYEQYF
-	TRBV5-1	TRBJ1-3	-	TGCGCCAGCAGCCTGGGGTCTGGGAGCTCTGGAAACACCATATATTTT	CASSLGSGSSGNTIYF
-	TRBV2	TRBJ2-2	TRBD1	TGTGCCAGAGGACAGGGGGCAAACACCGGGGAGCTGTTTTTT	CARGQGANTGELFF
-	TRBV18	TRBJ2-6	-	TGTGCCAGCTCACCGCTTCAGGTTATCGGGGCCAACGTCCTGACTTTC	CASSPLQVIGANVLTF
few	TRBV29-1	TRBJ1-1	-	TGCAGCGGAGACCGGGGAGGCTCCACTGAAGCTTTCTTT	CSGDRGGSTEAFF
-	TRBV27	TRBJ1-5	-	TGTGCCAGCAGTTTGAAGGGGCTTAGCAATCAGCCCCAGCATTTT	CASSLKGLSNQPQHF
-	TRBV6-5	TRBJ2-6	-	TGTGCCAGCAGCCACAGGGTGACTGGGGCCAACGTCCTGACTTTC	CASSHRVTGANVLTF
-	TRBV6-4	TRBJ2-1	TRBD2	TGTGCCAGCAGTGTACTAGCGGGGGTTAATGAGCAGTTCTTC	CASSVLAGVNEQFF
few	TRBV6-5	TRBJ2-7	-	TGTGCCAGCAGCGAAATGGGGGCGGGTTACGAGCAGTACTTC	CASSEMGAGYEQYF
-	TRBV19	TRBJ1-6	TRBD1	TGTGCCAGTACAAAACGTTCGGGACAGGGCGCAAATTCACCCCTCCACTTT	CASTKRSGQGANSPLHF
-	TRBV27	TRBJ2-1	-	TGTGCCAGCAGTCAGGCGGACAGTCCCTACAATGAGCAGTTCTTC	CASSQADSPYNEQFF
-	TRBV7-2	TRBJ2-3	-	TGTGCCGGAGGGGCCGCAGATACGCAGTATTTT	CAGGAADTQYF
-	TRBV6-5	TRBJ1-3	-	TGTGCCAGCAGTTACGTGGCGGGGACTGGAAACACCATATATTTT	CASSYVAGTGNTIYF
-	TRBV29-1	TRBJ1-2	TRBD1	TGCAGCGTCGCTGGGGACAGGGCGCCCAACTATGGCTACACCTTC	CSVAGDRAPNYGYTF